The table lists the clone carrying this T cell receptor beta chain with a few counts. Its antigen is unidentified. This CDR3 contains 15 residues. Losses at the gene ends were 6 bases for V and 1 base for J; bases not matched to a gene: 6. Germline CDR1 MNHNY, CDR2 SVGAGI (reference sequence). This sample was included in a study of cytomegalovirus exposure and HLA in healthy donors. Study summary: A prior analysis found around 110 million unique TCR beta sequences from 170 million or so T cells.

This PCR relied on a set of 60 Vbeta primers and 13 Jbeta primers. The repertoire was sequenced with immunoSEQ multiplex PCR; TCRdb's copy has only in-frame clones and lacks some. The data show roughly 200,000 clones, roughly an eighth seen once. Study observations and caveats: Owing to their indistinguishability, certain V segments, notably TRBV6-2 and TRBV6-3, were excluded.

The receptor's source is a man over 45 in good health and CMV-seropositive. Sequencing was done on a sample of PBMCs. This chain uses TRBV6-6 with TRBJ1-5; 7 nucleotides line up with TRBD1. The CDR3 loop reads CASSLTGDSNQPQHF. CDR3 DNA: TGTGCCAGCAGCCTCACAGGGGACAGCAATCAGCCCCAGCATTTT.